This is a list of T cell receptor beta chains from one sample in a study of control samples from healthy donors and cancer patients. The protocol was immunoSEQ multiplex PCR, while the TCRdb copy is restricted to in-frame clones and leaves out a portion. The sample yields 45,000 to 60,000 clones, approximately 94% seen once. The sample was blood. All receptors derive from a man younger than 45 in good health. Each CDR3 is given with its conserved first and last residue. Expanded clones get a size class; other rows say once, few or many, or leave the size out.

j_call clone_size v_call cdr3_aa
TRBJ1-6 NA TRBV9 CASSVGGTFNSPLHF
TRBJ1-5 NA TRBV2 CASSDRHRVLDQPQHF
TRBJ1-5 NA TRBV4-1 CASSQGTRSNQPQHF
TRBJ1-3 NA TRBV10-2 CASRDVFSGNTIYF
TRBJ1-4 NA TRBV11-2 CASSLGMNEKLFF
TRBJ1-4 NA TRBV27 CASSLFSRSNEKLFF
TRBJ2-7 NA TRBV9 CASSVAVTGDYEQYF
TRBJ2-3 NA TRBV6-5 CASRASTDTQYF
TRBJ2-7 NA TRBV7-7 CASSLGPGSSYEQYF
TRBJ1-3 NA TRBV11-3 CASSFSRDRGEVSGNTIYF
TRBJ1-5 NA TRBV4-2 CASSQDRGDQPQHF
TRBJ2-4 NA TRBV29-1 CSVLRGAKNIQYF
TRBJ1-3 few TRBV6-1 CASSVTRATSGNTIYF
TRBJ1-6 NA TRBV30 CAWSTGNSPLHF
TRBJ2-2 NA TRBV21-1 CASSKVTLAGAANTGELFF
TRBJ2-5 NA TRBV14 CASSQDLPETQYF
TRBJ2-3 NA TRBV6-2/TRBV6-3 CASRPDRLPGRDTQYF
TRBJ2-1 NA TRBV5-1 CASSFRSTGLPYNEQFF
TRBJ2-3 few TRBV4-3 CASSQLTSGGPGDTQYF
TRBJ2-7 NA TRBV2 CASNLSGWADEQYF
TRBJ2-2 NA TRBV18 CASSPGEGTGELFF
TRBJ1-2 NA TRBV5-1 CASSLNGGVGYTF
TRBJ1-6 NA TRBV6-2/TRBV6-3 CASSYSGQWSTFLNSPLHF
TRBJ1-1 NA TRBV28 CASSLELLNTEAFF
TRBJ1-2 NA TRBV11-2 CASSLPAGAGGYTF
TRBJ2-1 NA TRBV7-6 CASSSQQGINNEQFF
TRBJ2-3 NA TRBV20-1 CSASPGDTQYF
TRBJ1-6 NA TRBV10-3 CAISGIQGPPPLHF
TRBJ1-2 NA TRBV9 CASSVGTDWNYGYTF
TRBJ2-7 NA TRBV19 CALLDGGTYEQYF
TRBJ2-7 once TRBV5-6 CASSLAQGAYEQYF
TRBJ1-1 NA TRBV5-4 CASSLGQGAGNTEAFF
TRBJ2-1 NA TRBV4-1 CASSSRTGEVNEQFF
TRBJ2-1 NA TRBV27 CASSSGGSSYNEQFF
TRBJ2-2 NA TRBV4-3 CASSREGGTGELFF
TRBJ2-7 NA TRBV7-9 CASSPGQSSYEQYF
TRBJ1-3 once TRBV3-1/TRBV3-2 CASSQGYGITGNTIYF